These 23 T cell receptor beta chains share one sample of origin, sequenced in a study of tumor-infiltrating lymphocytes in primary liver carcinoma. The researchers produced TCR beta cDNA from approximately 0.45 ug total RNA with a constant-region primer. The TCR beta library was amplified through three nested multiplex PCR rounds in a modified ARM-PCR procedure. In the first two PCR rounds, TRBV1-TRBV30 forward primers were paired with a C-beta reverse primer, and each round lasted roughly 10 cycles. In TCRdb, the multiplex PCR reads were re-called with MiXCR into one record per CDR3 protein. The table records about 330,000 distinct CDR3 sequences, roughly two thirds of them present only once. They got blood RNA out of unsorted whole blood and also pulled out germline DNA. Sequences were obtained from peripheral blood. Receptor source: a man between 35 and 55 years old with primary liver carcinoma and hepatitis B virus infection.

As to this clonotype: A junction boundary mismatches the germline segment, possibly from a read error. The J gene is TRBJ1-1, the V gene TRBV11-2; D unresolved. Germline CDR1 is SGHAT and CDR2 is FQNNGV. This CDR3 spans 13 amino acids. The CDR3 DNA follows: TGCGCCAACAGCTTAGTATGGGACACTGAAGCTTTCTTT. Translated, it gives CANSLVWDTEAFF.

A word on this clonotype: This sequence may be a read error, since a much larger clone differs from it by one base. The chain combines TRBV6-1 with TRBJ2-3; 8 nucleotides agree with TRBD2. From germline, CDR1 is MNHNS and CDR2 SASEGT. V was clipped by 7 bases and J by 2 bases; unmatched bases: 8. The CDR3 extends over 15 amino acids. CDR3 protein: CASTRAGVYTDTQYF. Here the CDR3 DNA reads TGTGCCAGCACCAGAGCGGGAGTTTACACAGATACGCAGTATTTT.

Ten or more counts support this clonotype. The V gene is TRBV10-3, the J gene TRBJ2-7; 10 nucleotides align to TRBD2. J was trimmed by 5 bases and V by 10 bases; bases with no gene match: 8. The CDR3 loop spans 13 amino acids. The germline V gene encodes CDR1 ENHRY and CDR2 SYGVKD. The CDR3 is CASGTSAPHEQYF. The CDR3 coding sequence is TGTGCCAGTGGGACTAGCGCTCCCCACGAGCAGTACTTC.

The chain employs TRBV28 and TRBJ2-2; D is unresolved. Germline V gene sequence: CDR1 MDHEN, CDR2 SYDVKM. The CDR3 loop spans 14 amino acids. V lost 2 bases to trimming and J lost 5 bases, with 9 bases between them. This chain's CDR3 is CASSLGLVTGELFF. CDR3 in DNA: TGTGCCAGCAGTTTAGGGCTTGTAACCGGGGAGCTGTTTTTT.

This clonotype was recorded at least ten times. V and J are TRBV29-1 and TRBJ2-1; unclear D gene. Germline assignment: CDR1 SQVTM and CDR2 ANQGSEA. This CDR3 contains 13 residues. Between the trimmed V and J ends, which lost 4 bases and 0 bases, there was a span of 7 bases. CDR3 loop: CSVGRSSYNEQFF. As DNA, the CDR3 is TGCAGCGTTGGCCGGAGCTCCTACAATGAGCAGTTCTTC.

To note about this clonotype: A much more abundant neighbour one base away suggests this may be a read error. The rearrangement links TRBV6-2 or TRBV6-3 to TRBJ2-1; D is unresolved. Trimming stripped 6 bases from V and 7 bases from J, with 13 bases between. Per the germline V gene, CDR1 is MNHEY and CDR2 is SVGEGT. CDR3 size: 13 residues. CDR3 bases: TGTGCCAGCAGGCGACTGGTATGGAATGAGCAGTTCTTC. As protein: CASRRLVWNEQFF.

This clonotype was picked up many times. V usage is TRBV6-5 and J usage is TRBJ2-2, with unresolved D. Trimming stripped 4 bases from V and 1 base from J, with 10 bases between. Germline assignment: CDR1 MNHEY and CDR2 SVGAGI. This CDR3 has 15 amino acids. The CDR3 is CASSFGSVNTGELFF. The DNA of the CDR3 is TGTGCCAGCAGTTTTGGCAGCGTGAACACCGGGGAGCTGTTTTTT.

In the case of this clonotype: This may arise from a read error, as a much more abundant clone is one base away. The rearrangement joins TRBV6-1 to TRBJ2-3; D remains unclear. CDR3 size: 15 residues. Germline V gene sequence: CDR1 MNHNS, CDR2 SASEGT. V was cut by 7 bases and J by 0 bases, with 14 bases left in between. DNA of the CDR3: TGTGCCAGCACCCCCAGGCCCACTAGCACAGATACGCAGTATTTT. As protein: CASTPRPTSTDTQYF.

Comment on this clonotype: The final CDR3 position lacks the conserved phenylalanine or tryptophan, pointing to a likely read error. V usage is TRBV11-3 and J usage is TRBJ2-2; D gene ambiguous. Germline-derived CDR1 and CDR2 are SGHNT and YENEEA. The CDR3 totals 12 residues. The CDR3 region is CASSLDTWELFS. DNA for the CDR3: TGTGCCAGCAGCTTAGACACCTGGGAGCTGTTTTCC.

About this clonotype: The final CDR3 position lacks the conserved phenylalanine or tryptophan, pointing to a likely read error. This CDR3 reads CASIRGGWVNQPQHL. For the CDR3, the DNA is TGTGCCAGTATTAGGGGAGGGTGGGTCAATCAGCCACAGCATCTT. The chain uses TRBV11-2 and TRBJ1-5; TRBD1 might be the D (5 bases). Germline V gene lookup returns CDR1 SGHAT and CDR2 FQNNGV. The CDR3 sequence is 15 residues long.

This clonotype was detected ten times or more. The rearrangement uses TRBV6-6 and TRBJ2-3; 9 bases are shared with TRBD1. CDR1 is MNHNY, CDR2 SVGAGI, per germline (reference sequence). The CDR3 loop spans 15 amino acids. Trimming at V came to 6 bases and at J to 0 bases, leaving 4 bases not matched to a gene. This CDR3 reads CASRGQGYSTDTQYF. The CDR3 DNA is TGTGCCAGCAGGGGACAGGGATACAGCACAGATACGCAGTATTTT.

Comments on this clonotype: One end of the junction fails to match germline, which may point to a read error. The chain employs TRBV11-3 and TRBJ2-1; TRBD2 matches 11 bases. Looked up from germline, CDR1 is SGHNT and CDR2 is YENEEA. The CDR3 is 18 residues long. CDR3 bases: TGTACCAGCAGCTTACACCCCCCCGGGACTAGCGGCTTCAAAGAGCAGTTCTTC. Translation: CTSSLHPPGTSGFKEQFF.

The chain combines TRBV11-1 with TRBJ1-1; 7 bases line up with TRBD1. V was pared by 10 bases and J by 0 bases, with 14 bases of the junction left unmatched. The CDR3 totals 16 residues. Germline assignment: CDR1 SGHAT and CDR2 FQDESV (reference sequence). For the CDR3, the DNA is TGTGCCAACGGCTTACAAGAGGGGGCGATGAACACTGAAGCTTTCTTT. Translated: CANGLQEGAMNTEAFF.

The sample holds many counts of this clonotype. V and J are TRBV6-5 and TRBJ2-2, with TRBD2 matching over 9 bases. Germline CDR1 MNHEY, CDR2 SVGAGI. The V gene end was trimmed by 3 bases and the J gene end by 5 bases; junction bases not matched to a gene: 10. This CDR3 spans 17 amino acids. CDR3 sequence: CASSYSLAGVRTGELFF. The DNA of the CDR3 is TGTGCCAGCAGTTATTCGTTAGCGGGAGTAAGAACCGGGGAGCTGTTTTTT.

Remarks on this clonotype: A much bigger clone sits one base away, suggesting this may be a read error. J is TRBJ1-2 and V is TRBV6-1; tentative D call: TRBD1 (6 bases). Trimming shortened V by 3 bases and J by 4 bases, and 15 bases separated the two germline ends. The CDR3 contains 15 residues. CDR1 is MNHNS, CDR2 SASEGT, per germline. The CDR3 sequence is CASSDNDRPLYGYTF. The CDR3 bases are TGTGCCAGCAGTGATAATGACAGGCCTCTCTATGGCTACACCTTC.

This clonotype was recorded once. One end of the junction is discordant with germline, which a read error may explain. The chain has TRBV30 and TRBJ1-2; D is uncertain. This CDR3 has 13 residues. From germline, CDR1 is GTSNPN and CDR2 SVGIG (reference sequence). CDR3 nucleotide sequence: TGTGCCTGGAAATTGAGGGCCCACTATAGCTACACCTTC. It translates to CAWKLRAHYSYTF.

This clonotype was detected a few times. V usage is TRBV10-3 and J usage is TRBJ2-3; the match to TRBD1 covers 10 bases. The germline gives CDR1 ENHRY, CDR2 SYGVKD. The CDR3 is 15 residues long. The V segment lost 6 bases and the J segment 0 bases; nucleotides outside the gene matches: 3. CDR3 protein: CAIRPGQGSTDTQYF. In DNA, the CDR3 is TGTGCCATCAGACCGGGACAGGGGAGCACAGATACGCAGTATTTT.

A note on this clonotype: One end of the junction does not line up with germline, which may come from a read error. V and J are TRBV11-2 and TRBJ2-6; D is ambiguous. CDR1 is SGHAT, CDR2 FQNNGV, per germline. This CDR3 contains 17 residues. The CDR3 sequence is CASSLVPQWAGDNVLTF. The CDR3 DNA reads TGTGCCAGCAGCTTAGTCCCACAATGGGCTGGGGACAACGTCCTGACTTTC.

To note about this clonotype: A clone one base away is much larger, so this may be a read error. This chain joins TRBV6-2 or TRBV6-3 and TRBJ2-1, with 7 bases matching TRBD1. Germline-derived CDR1 and CDR2 are MNHEY and SVGEGT. This CDR3 is 13 amino acids long. CDR3 DNA: TGTGCCAGCAGTTACCAAGGGACAGAGGGGCAGTGCTTC. As protein: CASSYQGTEGQCF.

Regarding this clonotype: The conserved closing phenylalanine or tryptophan is absent in this CDR3, likely reflecting a read error. The V and J genes are TRBV5-1 and TRBJ2-5, with 10 bases that match TRBD2. V was clipped by 2 bases and J by 2 bases; unmatched bases: 21. The CDR3 length is 21 residues. Germline CDR1 reads SGHRS; CDR2 reads YFSETQ. The CDR3 DNA sequence: TGCGCCAGCAGCTTTGCAGCTCTAGCGGGAGAGCGTAAAGGGCGGCAAGAGACCCAGTACTTG. Translation gives CASSFAALAGERKGRQETQYL.

The table lists this clonotype with a few counts. The V gene is TRBV6-5, the J gene TRBJ2-7; possible D gene TRBD2, 6 bases. In germline, CDR1 is MNHEY, CDR2 SVGAGI. V lost 2 bases and J 4 bases, leaving 12 bases between the germline ends. This CDR3 contains 14 residues. CDR3 protein: CASSYRRDRYEQYF. CDR3 coding DNA: TGTGCCAGCAGTTACAGGCGGGATCGGTACGAGCAGTACTTC.

Worth noting for this clonotype: One base away lies a much larger clone, so this may be a sequencing read error. The genes are TRBV12-3 or TRBV12-4 and TRBJ2-1; perhaps TRBD1 as D (5 bases). The CDR3 length is 14 residues. Trimming removed 7 bases at V and 5 bases at J, with 15 bases between. The CDR3 region is CASILRQQDNEQFF. CDR3 sequence (DNA): TGTGCCAGCATTTTGAGACAGCAAGACAATGAGCAGTTCTTC.

About this clonotype: This may arise from a read error, as a much more abundant clone is one base away. The J gene is TRBJ2-7, the V gene TRBV6-6; D is unresolved. The germline CDR1 and CDR2 sequences are MNHNY and SVGAGI (reference sequence). The CDR3 covers 14 residues. CDR3 nucleotides: TGTGCCAGCAGCCAACCCGGCAACTCCTACGATCAGTACTTC. This translates into CASSQPGNSYDQYF.